This T cell receptor beta chain is from a study of blood T cells in healthy people across ages (dated by TCRdb to the mid-2010s). The study in broad terms: In model experiments, roughly one uniquely barcoded TCR beta cDNA molecule per two T cells was captured by template switching. Two additional independent replicas of 1 million unique cDNA reads from the same blood draw were analyzed for two donors (one aged 18 to 30 and one aged 80 or older). The donors were divided into four age groups: young (average around 15 years), middle-aged (roughly 40), aged (about 62) and long-lived (around 87). To avoid experimental bias, donors of different ages were spread randomly across the sequencing lanes. Age-related changes in TCR beta repertoire diversity were measured in the study by deep sequencing normalized with unique cDNA molecular identifiers.

In the germline V gene (reference sequence), CDR1 corresponds to DFQATT and CDR2 to SNEGSKA. The CDR3, from cysteine to phenylalanine, totals 15 residues. Only the CDR3 part of the read is kept: 45 bases, read in frame from the first base. V loses 3 bases at its end and J loses 3 bases; junction bases beyond the gene matches: 6. Note on this clonotype: There is no known antigen for this receptor. Within one base of it there is no much larger clone, and no base qualities were kept.

Receptor amplification or capture employed 5' RACE. The second PCR ran for roughly 7 to 12 cycles and used a J-beta primer mix along with a sample-barcoded 5' primer. A template-switch 5' adaptor carrying 12 random nucleotides introduced a unique molecular identifier onto each TCR beta cDNA molecule. Each sample yielded at least 3 million CDR3-containing paired-end reads. First-strand cDNA synthesis was performed from all RNA using the Mint cDNA synthesis kit, with priming by a TRBC-specific oligonucleotide. Following uracil-DNA glycosylase treatment, all cDNA underwent a first 18-cycle PCR with the universal primers M1SS and BC2_uni_R. Per the authors' processing: For normalization, 1 million high-quality reads were randomly selected from each sample, with every read carrying a distinct molecular identifier. Reads sharing molecular identifiers were discarded rather than binned into consensus sequences. MiTCR, run with a Q25 quality threshold and the strictest error-elimination algorithm, handled CDR3 identification, clonotype clustering and error correction. A nonparametric unseen species model with Euler transformation was used to estimate a lower bound on total TCR beta diversity. TCRdb trimmed public reads at Q25 via fastp, called clones via MiXCR and kept in-frame beta chains. Merged by CDR3 protein, the rows form single entries marked with the most common genes and DNA. The V and J calls were determined by TCRdb, not by the authors. This sample comprises some 1.8 million distinct CDR3 sequences, around 42% of them detected only once. The biggest ten clones account for roughly 23% of the sample.

Donors were 40 or so systemically healthy Caucasian individuals from Russia aged about 6 to 100 years. Each donor gave 8 to 10 milliliters of peripheral blood, collected into EDTA-treated Vacutainer tubes. Ficoll-Paque density-gradient centrifugation was used to isolate PBMCs, with at least 7 million obtained per sample. Total RNA was extracted from PBMCs with Trizol reagent, with at least 5.5 micrograms obtained per sample. Naive CD45RAhigh/CD27high T cell percentages were measured by flow cytometry on a PBMC aliquot from every donor. Overall results and qualifications from the work: The long-lived group showed more naive CD4+ T cells, fewer expanded clones and increased TCR diversity than the aged group, suggesting age selection. Bulk unsorted PBMC profiling prevented conclusive comparison of naive and antigen-experienced compartments. Observed TCR beta diversity per million T cells fell roughly linearly with age, and a significant reduction was already apparent by age around 40. Estimates of total diversity based on one million sequenced T cells were regarded as lower bounds and as underestimates. The percentage of naive T cells measured by flow cytometry correlated strongly with observed TCR beta diversity. Because donor CMV infection status was unknown, age-related changes in expanded clonotypes were potentially confounded.

The sample taken for sequencing was blood. This TCR came from a human donor in good health. The sequence is built from TRBV20-1 and TRBJ1-5, with 9 bases in between that match TRBD1. The CDR3 protein: CSASPGTGFNQPQHF. The DNA sequence is TGCAGTGCTAGTCCCGGGACAGGGTTCAATCAGCCCCAGCATTTT.